The 16 T cell receptor beta chains reported below all come from one sample, sequenced in a study of low-dose radiotherapy and immunotherapy resistance in tumors. Time point reported: before trial treatment. TRAV- and TRBV-specific primers, spanning alpha and beta chains, primed first-strand cDNA. With a constant-region primer and a V-primer adapter, TCRs were subjected to about 20 PCR cycles of amplification. TCRdb reprocessed the reads via MiXCR and lists one record per CDR3 protein. The sample shows nearly 95,000 distinct CDR3 sequences, 9.4% of them seen only once. The starting material was PBMCs, obtained before treatment. The receptors shown here come from a male donor with prostate cancer.

As concerns this clonotype: Compared with germline, one end of the junction differs, possibly owing to a read error. CDR3 region: CASSSYAYGTGGANTEAFF. Written as DNA, the CDR3 is TGTGCCAGCAGCTCTTACGCCTACGGGACAGGGGGTGCGAACACTGAAGCTTTCTTT. The chain couples TRBV5-1 to TRBJ1-1, with 11 bases fitting TRBD1. Germline values: CDR1 SGHRS, CDR2 YFSETQ. The CDR3 runs to 19 residues.

This clonotype has at least ten counts. The chain is built from TRBV6-1 and TRBJ1-1; D is possibly TRBD1 (5 bases). Looked up from germline, CDR1 is MNHNS and CDR2 is SASEGT. The CDR3 extends over 12 amino acids. The V gene lost 4 bases and the J gene lost 11 bases, with 14 bases spanning the gap. The DNA for the CDR3 is TGTGCCAGCAGTGCCCTACAGGCACGGGCTTTCTTT. Amino acid sequence: CASSALQARAFF.

Concerning this clonotype itself: A read error is possible here, since a much larger clone lies one base away. The chain is built from TRBV6-1 and TRBJ2-7; 7 nucleotides match TRBD2. Germline lookup yields CDR1 MNHNS and CDR2 SASEGT. V lost 8 bases and J lost 2; bases outside the gene matches: 9. The CDR3 spans 14 residues. The CDR3 region is CASRPGTTPYEQYF. As DNA, the CDR3 is TGTGCCAGCCGTCCCGGGACTACCCCCTACGAGCAGTACTTC.

This clonotype was observed many times. The rearrangement uses TRBV5-1 and TRBJ2-1, with a tentative D call TRBD1 (6 bases). CDR1 SGHRS and CDR2 YFSETQ come from the germline V gene. The V end lost 6 bases, the J end lost 4 bases, and 20 bases lay between the germline ends. The CDR3 has 16 amino acids. CDR3 nucleotides: TGCGCCAGCACCCTGACGGTACAGGGCACTTACAATGAGCAGTTCTTC. It is translated as CASTLTVQGTYNEQFF.

The table lists this clonotype with many counts. V is TRBV5-1 and J is TRBJ2-7, with D unresolved. Trimming pared 3 bases from V and 5 bases from J, leaving 15 bases between. This CDR3 has 14 residues. Germline V gene lookup returns CDR1 SGHRS and CDR2 YFSETQ. The DNA for the CDR3 is TGCGCCAGCAGCTCCGGGCCCCAAGTCGACGAGCAGTACTTC. It specifies CASSSGPQVDEQYF.

This clonotype was seen at least ten times. The chain has TRBV7-2 and TRBJ2-7, with a weak D call TRBD2 (5 bases). Per germline, CDR1 SGHTA and CDR2 FQGNSA. The V end lost 2 bases, the J end lost 4 bases, and 24 bases lay between the germline ends. The CDR3 consists of 18 residues. The CDR3 nucleotides read TGTGCCAGCAGCTTAAGTCGCGTCTGGACGGGAAAAGGTTACGAGCAGTACTTC. Amino acids: CASSLSRVWTGKGYEQYF.

This clonotype was seen at least ten times. CDR3 sequence reads: CASTGGTGLHEQFF. The CDR3 DNA follows: TGTGCCAGCACCGGGGGTACAGGATTACACGAGCAGTTCTTC. J is TRBJ2-1 and V is TRBV27; possible D gene TRBD2, 6 bases. The CDR3 is 14 residues long. V lost 7 bases to trimming and J lost 10 bases, with 20 bases between them. CDR1 MNHEY and CDR2 SMNVEV come from the germline V gene (reference sequence).

This clonotype was seen many times. V and J are TRBV18 and TRBJ2-7; D possibly corresponds to TRBD2 (7 bases). Per germline, CDR1 KGHSH and CDR2 LQKENI. Trimming removed 3 bases from V and 7 bases from J, with 19 bases in between. CDR3 length: 15 amino acids. The CDR3 nucleotides read TGTGCCAGCTCACCCTGGCGGGGGCCTTCAGGAGAGCAGTACTTC. Translation gives CASSPWRGPSGEQYF.

This clonotype was seen at least ten times. The gene calls are TRBV2 and TRBJ1-3; D perhaps matches TRBD1 (6 bases). There are 15 residues in the CDR3. Germline V gene lookup returns CDR1 SNHLY and CDR2 FYNNEI. The V end was cut by 4 bases, the J end by 0 bases, with 10 bases between. The CDR3 loop reads CASSVQGYSGNTIYF. The CDR3 region has the DNA TGTGCCAGCAGTGTACAGGGATACTCTGGAAACACCATATATTTT.

There are many counts of this clonotype. The rearrangement uses TRBV5-1 and TRBJ1-5; TRBD1 might be the D (5 bases). Germline-derived CDR1 and CDR2 are SGHRS and YFSETQ. The CDR3 is 14 amino acids. V lost 1 base, J lost 8 bases, and 13 bases lay in between. CDR3 sequence (DNA): TGCGCCAGCAGCTTGACAGGTCTAATGGAGCCCCAGCATTTT. Translating gives CASSLTGLMEPQHF.

There are many counts of this clonotype. This chain uses TRBV19 with TRBJ1-1, with TRBD1 as a possible D gene (6 bases). This CDR3 region has 13 residues. V lost 5 bases, J lost 5 bases, and 12 bases lay in between. Germline loops: CDR1 LNHDA, CDR2 SQIVND (reference sequence). CDR3 protein: CASSSGQRTEAFF. CDR3 DNA sequence: TGTGCCAGTAGTTCGGGACAAAGAACTGAAGCTTTCTTT.

A word on this clonotype: This may arise from a read error, as a much more abundant clone is one base away. The chain joins TRBV4-1 to TRBJ1-5, with a tentative D call TRBD1 (6 bases). V was cut by 1 base and J by 5 bases, with 9 bases left in between. CDR3 length: 14 residues. The germline CDR1 and CDR2 sequences are MGHRA and YSYEKL. The CDR3 reads CASSQGRGYQPQHF. The DNA for the CDR3 is TGCGCCAGCAGCCAAGGCAGGGGTTATCAGCCCCAGCATTTT.

This clonotype was counted ten times or more. V usage is TRBV7-2 and J usage is TRBJ2-1, with 8 bases matching TRBD2. Germline values: CDR1 SGHTA, CDR2 FQGNSA. The CDR3 extends over 16 amino acids. The V gene end was trimmed by 5 bases and the J gene end by 8 bases; junction bases not matched to a gene: 14. DNA of the CDR3: TGTGCCAGCAGCCGTTTGTCGGCGGGAGGTTGGGATGAGCAGTTCTTC. Amino acid sequence: CASSRLSAGGWDEQFF.

This clonotype was recorded many times. This chain joins TRBV7-8 and TRBJ2-3; D perhaps matches TRBD2 (6 bases). The CDR3 covers 14 residues. V gave up 0 bases and J gave up 4 bases, with 8 bases separating them. Per the germline V gene, CDR1 is SGHVS and CDR2 is FQNEAQ. The CDR3, as DNA: TGTGCCAGCAGCTTAGCGACTAGGTCAGATACGCAGTATTTT. Protein product: CASSLATRSDTQYF.

At least ten counts were recorded for this clonotype. V gene TRBV28 combines with J gene TRBJ2-7, with a tentative D call TRBD2 (5 bases). V was trimmed by 5 bases and J by 3 bases, leaving 14 bases between them. CDR3 size: 14 residues. CDR1 and CDR2 from the germline V gene are MDHEN and SYDVKM. The CDR3 loop is CASSPGPGIYEQYF. CDR3 in DNA: TGTGCCAGCAGTCCCGGACCGGGAATCTACGAGCAGTACTTC.

This clonotype came up many times. The chain combines TRBV20-1 with TRBJ2-5; TRBD1 matches at 10 bases. Per the germline V gene, CDR1 is DFQATT and CDR2 is SNEGSKA (reference sequence). Germline trimming cut 6 bases from V and 4 bases from J; bases unmatched to any gene: 14. The CDR3 loop spans 16 amino acids. Here the CDR3 reads CSAPTGTGDRVETQYF. Written as DNA, the CDR3 is TGCAGTGCCCCGACCGGGACAGGGGATCGCGTAGAGACCCAGTACTTC.